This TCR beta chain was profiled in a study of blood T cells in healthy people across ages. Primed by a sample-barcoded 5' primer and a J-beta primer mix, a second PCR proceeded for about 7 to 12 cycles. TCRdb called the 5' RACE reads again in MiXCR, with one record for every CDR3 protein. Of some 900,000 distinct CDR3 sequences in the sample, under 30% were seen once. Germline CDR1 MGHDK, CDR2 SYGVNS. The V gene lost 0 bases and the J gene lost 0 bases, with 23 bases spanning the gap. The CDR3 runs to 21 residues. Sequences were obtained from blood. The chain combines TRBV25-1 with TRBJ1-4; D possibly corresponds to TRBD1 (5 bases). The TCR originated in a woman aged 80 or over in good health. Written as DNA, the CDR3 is TGTGCCAGCAGTGAATATATTCGACAGAAGGTGGGGTCTGCAACTAATGAAAAACTGTTTTTT. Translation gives CASSEYIRQKVGSATNEKLFF.